This T cell receptor beta chain stems from a study of blood T cell dynamics during melanoma immunotherapy. Time point defined: pre-treatment baseline. Apart from a couple of fast progressors, RECIST 1.1 response was judged 12 weeks post-infusion. Every bulk PBMC sample received the same 350 ng of DNA. Profiling relied on immunoSEQ multiplex PCR, and the TCRdb table lists in-frame clones only, not all of them. Altogether about 20,000 clones are present, roughly 91% being singletons, with the ten largest covering over 1%. This clone was counted a single time. This CDR3 has 16 residues. The germline gives CDR1 KGHSH, CDR2 LQKENI. Deletions cut 3 bases from V and 2 bases from J, with 14 bases between.

This TCR came from a human donor with melanoma. The specimen was blood, collected from a patient treated with checkpoint blockade. V and J are TRBV18 and TRBJ1-5; a possible D gene is TRBD1 (6 bases). The CDR3 protein is CASSPTQGRGNQPQHF. Here the CDR3 DNA reads TGTGCCAGCTCACCGACCCAGGGGAGAGGCAATCAGCCCCAGCATTTT.